This T cell receptor (beta chain) was documented in a study of Ad26.COV2.S vaccination and SARS-CoV-2 variants. Overall study context: Donor was assigned to the Ad26.COV2.S arm of trial COV1001.

Profiled with immunoSEQ multiplex PCR; TCRdb holds only in-frame clones, not every one. The data contain about 680,000 clones, 80% to 90% of them singletons. With 3 bases removed from V and 3 bases from J, the gap between germline ends came to 9 bases. Per the germline V gene, CDR1 is KGHSH and CDR2 is LQKENI. The CDR3 is made up of 13 amino acids. Study-wide results and caveats: Vaccinees and placebo recipients showed similar non-spike TCR breadth. In vaccinated individuals, spike-specific CD8+ and CD4+ T cell responses reportedly displayed substantial breadth.

Documented treatment: roughly 18 received Ad26.COV2.S at low or high dose, single or two shots; about 5 received placebo; per-sample allocation not given. Sample collection was performed on day 63 after the first vaccine or placebo injection. A note on this clone: The antigen is unknown. Other DNA sequences in this sample translate to the same CDR3.

The receptor was derived from a person aged 18-65 years who received the Ad26.COV2.S COVID-19 vaccine or a placebo. Sequencing used peripheral blood, obtained in a trial of Ad26.COV2.S vaccine versus placebo. The chain employs TRBV18 and TRBJ2-7; D is perhaps TRBD1 (6 bases). CDR3 in DNA: TGTGCCAGCTCACCCGACAGGAGCTACGAGCAGTACTTC. This encodes CASSPDRSYEQYF. Looking up the rest from reference TRBV18 and TRBJ2-7 gives the full variable domain: NAGVMQNPRHLVRRRGQEARLRCSPMKGHSHVYWYRQLPEEGLKFMVYLQKENIIDESGMPKERFSAEFPKEGPSILRIQQVVRGDSAAYFCASSPDRSYEQYFGPGTRLTVT.